The clone carrying this TCR beta chain has at least ten counts. V dropped 0 bases and J dropped 2 bases, with 12 bases sitting between them. The CDR3 has 15 amino acids. Germline V gene sequence: CDR1 DFQATT, CDR2 SNEGSKA (reference sequence). Each TCR transcript was tagged with a 10-nucleotide random UMI during 5'RACE. Every sequencing run generated over 170 million TCR-beta sequences from 15-18 subjects. TCRdb passed the 5' RACE reads through MiXCR, listing each CDR3 protein once. The profile covers fewer than 25,000 distinct CDR3 sequences, with roughly 10% appearing a single time and approximately 21% taken by the ten largest. This specimen belongs to a study of neurological immune-mediated disorders. The starting material, 2 million PBMCs stored at -80 C, gave rise to the unsorted libraries.

Sequencing was done on a sample of PBMCs. This sequence joins TRBV20-1 and TRBJ2-3; D may be TRBD1 (5 bases). This clonotype was obtained from a woman aged 60 to 75 with HTLV-1-associated myelopathy (HAM/TSP). CDR3 coding DNA: TGCAGTGCTAGAGATCGGGTAGGGGTCACAGATACGCAGTATTTT. It encodes CSARDRVGVTDTQYF.